This TCR beta chain originates from a study of control samples from healthy donors and cancer patients. The germline V and J ends were trimmed by 6 bases and 3 bases, with 14 bases remaining between them. This CDR3 region has 14 residues. Germline lookup yields CDR1 MNHEY and CDR2 SVGAGI. Sequenced by immunoSEQ multiplex PCR; TCRdb stores in-frame clones only, minus some. The sample includes over 150,000 clones, about nine tenths seen only once; the top ten take 2% to 2.5%. This receptor was taken from a woman aged 40 to 50 in good health. The sample comprised blood. This sequence joins TRBV6-5 and TRBJ1-1, with a possible D match to TRBD1 (5 bases). CDR3 sequence (DNA): TGTGCCAGCAGGCAGGGAGTTGTTTACACTGAAGCTTTCTTT. It translates to CASRQGVVYTEAFF.